Described below is a single T cell receptor (beta chain) sequence and its context. Here immunoSEQ multiplex PCR was the method, and the copy in TCRdb shows in-frame clones only, minus some. The data show 150,000 or so clones, 93% seen once. The sample is drawn from a study of control samples from healthy donors and cancer patients. The CDR3 covers 13 residues. The V gene's germline CDR1 is SGDLS and CDR2 YYNGEE. The germline V and J ends were trimmed by 6 bases and 0 bases, with 6 bases remaining between them. Sequencing was done on a sample of blood. The chain is built from TRBV9 and TRBJ2-2; no clear D gene. The TCR sequence derives from a man aged 18 to 30 in good health. CDR3 DNA sequence: TGTGCCAGCACCCCCGCGAACACCGGGGAGCTGTTTTTT. Translating it yields CASTPANTGELFF.